This T cell receptor (beta chain) appears in the sequencing data of a study of blood T cell repertoires in COVID-19. Study context: The study drew acute and convalescent COVID-19 samples from the United States, Italy and Spain.

This CDR3 is 15 amino acids long. CDR1 and CDR2 (germline): SEHNR, FQNEAQ (reference sequence). With 2 bases clipped from V and 7 bases from J, the junction kept 3 bases outside the gene matches. How the authors handled the data: Amplification of reference gene primers was used by the study to estimate nucleated cell counts. The repertoire was sequenced with immunoSEQ multiplex PCR; TCRdb's copy has only in-frame clones and lacks some. That table gives V, J and clone size, and the DNA gave D and trimming. There are roughly 190,000 clones in the sample; 81% occur only once, and 9.5% to 11% lies in the top ten. One Seattle source followed patients from active infection through their disease course.

The rearrangement links TRBV7-9 to TRBJ2-4, with 12 bases matching TRBD1. The clonotype was recovered from a woman between 40 and 50 years old with COVID-19, enrolled during active disease. Material: peripheral blood. The CDR3 loop is CASSLSGTGGNIQYF. Written as DNA, the CDR3 is TGTGCCAGCAGCTTATCGGGGACAGGGGGCAACATTCAGTACTTC.